What follows are 8 T cell receptor beta chains derived from one specimen sequenced in a study of T cell changes during pregnancy in multiple sclerosis. TCRdb keeps only in-frame clones here, not all; method: immunoSEQ multiplex PCR. The repertoire consists of 70,000 to 85,000 clones, with 92% occurring once and the leading ten covering roughly 2.5%. Sequencing used peripheral blood, obtained before pregnancy. Receptors were obtained from a female donor with multiple sclerosis, enrolled in a pregnancy study.

The V call is TRBV6-5, the J call TRBJ2-6; D remains unclear. Trimming left V 0 bases short and J 1 base short, with 4 bases between. The V gene's germline CDR1 is MNHEY and CDR2 SVGAGI. The CDR3 loop spans 15 amino acids. In nucleotides, the CDR3 is TGTGCCAGCAGTTACTCAACTTCTGGGGCCAACGTCCTGACTTTC. The encoded protein is CASSYSTSGANVLTF.

The V and J genes are TRBV28 and TRBJ1-3, with TRBD1 identical over 11 bases. Germline assignment: CDR1 MDHEN and CDR2 SYDVKM. J gave up 3 bases and V 7 bases, and 5 bases lay outside the gene matches. This CDR3 spans 15 amino acids. CDR3 DNA: TGTGCCAGCATTGGGACAGGGGGATTTGGAAACACCATATATTTT. Its translation: CASIGTGGFGNTIYF.

V and J are TRBV7-9 and TRBJ2-7; D ambiguous. V gave up 1 base and J gave up 5 bases, with 9 bases separating them. Germline assignment: CDR1 SEHNR and CDR2 FQNEAQ (reference sequence). CDR3 length: 13 residues. CDR3 sequence reads: CASSLDPFDEQYF. In DNA, the CDR3 is TGTGCCAGCAGCTTAGATCCGTTCGACGAGCAGTACTTC.

The chain combines TRBV7-9 with TRBJ1-5; tentative D call: TRBD1 (6 bases). Trimming removed 4 bases from V and 4 bases from J, with 14 bases in between. The CDR3 is made up of 15 amino acids. CDR1 is SEHNR, CDR2 FQNEAQ, per germline (reference sequence). Here the CDR3 DNA reads TGTGCCAGCAGCTCGTCAGGGGAGGGGAATCAGCCCCAGCATTTT. It specifies CASSSSGEGNQPQHF.

This chain uses TRBV5-1 with TRBJ2-1; 11 bases are a match to TRBD2. Germline V lookup: CDR1 SGHRS, CDR2 YFSETQ. CDR3 length equals 15 residues. V gave up 4 bases and J gave up 3 bases; unmatched junction bases: 3. CDR3 sequence reads: CASSAGLAGYNEQFF. The CDR3 nucleotides read TGCGCCAGCAGCGCCGGACTAGCGGGCTACAATGAGCAGTTCTTC. Using reference TRBV5-1 and TRBJ2-1 for the parts outside the CDR3, the full variable domain is KAGVTQTPRYLIKTRGQQVTLSCSPISGHRSVSWYQQTPGQGLQFLFEYFSETQRNKGNFPGRFSGRQFSNSRSEMNVSTLELGDSALYLCASSAGLAGYNEQFFGPGTRLTVL.

Only one count was recorded for this clone. This rearrangement joins TRBV2 to TRBJ2-5, with 11 bases that match TRBD2. The CDR3 has 13 amino acids. Germline lookup yields CDR1 SNHLY and CDR2 FYNNEI. Trimming cost V 10 bases and J 0 bases; bases outside gene matches: 1. This CDR3 is CAMGLADQETQYF. In nucleotides, the CDR3 is TGTGCCATGGGACTAGCGGACCAAGAGACCCAGTACTTC.

Sample share makes this clone medium-sized (0.01 to 0.1%). This chain connects TRBV11-2 to TRBJ1-1; the match to TRBD1 covers 7 bases. V was pared by 5 bases and J by 7 bases, with 10 bases of the junction left unmatched. Germline V gene lookup returns CDR1 SGHAT and CDR2 FQNNGV. The CDR3 sequence is 14 residues long. The CDR3 sequence: CASSAAQGEVEAFF. The CDR3 DNA reads as TGTGCCAGCAGCGCCGCCCAGGGGGAAGTTGAAGCTTTCTTT.

V gene TRBV5-8 combines with J gene TRBJ2-5, with TRBD1 identical over 12 bases. CDR3 length: 17 residues. CDR1 and CDR2 from the germline V gene are SGHTS and YDEGEE. The trim removed 1 base at V and 5 bases at J, leaving 9 bases unmatched. The CDR3 loop reads CASSLLFGTGGKETQYF. DNA of the CDR3: TGTGCCAGCAGCTTGTTGTTCGGGACAGGGGGCAAGGAGACCCAGTACTTC.